This T cell receptor (beta chain) originates from a study of blood T cell repertoires in COVID-19. Participants had their cohort set by participant-reported clinical history. What the recovered Cohort 3 donors had was two negative PCRs, clearance, or symptom resolution. V trimming: 9 bases; J trimming: 2 bases; junction bases outside the gene matches: 6. Per germline, CDR1 SNHLY and CDR2 FYNNEI. The CDR3 loop spans 13 amino acids. Study processing details: Estimation of nucleated cell counts relied on the amplification of reference gene primers. Profiled with immunoSEQ multiplex PCR; TCRdb holds only in-frame clones, not every one. The V and J calls and the clone size are those of that table, but D and trimming were determined from the DNA. Of a few hundred thousand clones in the sample, about 87% were seen once.

The sequencing sample was made of PBMCs or T cells enriched from blood (not recorded which). The J gene is TRBJ1-2, the V gene TRBV2, with TRBD1 identical over 7 bases. This TCR derives from a woman between 45 and 65 years old who had recovered from COVID-19. The CDR3, as DNA: TGTGCCAGGCCGACAGGGTCCAACTATGGCTACACCTTC. As protein: CARPTGSNYGYTF.